What follows describes a single TCR beta chain. Its antigen is still unknown. This record belongs to a study of T-cell memory formation after mild COVID-19. Turning to the study itself: Each donor largely had its own TCR clusters. Study-wide findings and caveats: The study found balanced CD4/CD8 in clones contracting day 15 to 85 and a CD4+ lean in later expanders. Among contracting clones, CD4+ were mainly CM/EM and CD8+ enriched in EMRA. Certain responding clones were present in pre-infection memory, suggesting participation of cross-reactive memory.

This CDR3 has 15 residues. Per the germline V gene, CDR1 is DFQATT and CDR2 is SNEGSKA (reference sequence). V was pared by 1 base and J by 5 bases, with 17 bases between. A single record per CDR3 protein comes from TCRdb applying MiXCR to the 5' RACE reads. This table has roughly 150,000 distinct CDR3 sequences, approximately 25% appearing once. The TCR originated in an adult woman who had mild COVID-19 (a few samples of this study predate the infection). Cell type and time point are not known. Sequences were obtained from PBMCs or a T cell subset sorted from them (not recorded which). This chain uses TRBV20-1 with TRBJ1-1, with D possibly TRBD1 on 5 matching bases. The chain's CDR3 is CSARVLERGRTEAFF. The CDR3 DNA sequence: TGCAGTGCTAGAGTGCTTGAGAGGGGAAGGACTGAAGCTTTCTTT.